This T cell receptor (beta chain) came from a study of blood T cell repertoires in COVID-19. Study in general: Both acute and convalescent COVID-19 samples were obtained from the United States, Italy and Spain.

Measured with immunoSEQ multiplex PCR; TCRdb has only the in-frame clones, and not every one. The sample contains some 270,000 clones, approximately 90% of which appear only once. V lost 4 bases to trimming and J lost 9 bases, with 14 bases between them. CDR1 and CDR2 from the germline V gene are SGHRS and YFSETQ. The CDR3 has 13 residues. Everyone who took part was 18 to 89 years old, and they came from about two dozen US areas. Sequencing was performed on PBMCs or T cells enriched from blood (not recorded which). The sequence derives from a young woman with acute COVID-19. This chain joins TRBV5-1 and TRBJ2-1; the D gene is possibly TRBD2 (6 bases). The CDR3 sequence: CASSPTSQGEQFF. The CDR3 nucleotides are TGCGCCAGCAGCCCTACTAGCCAGGGTGAGCAGTTCTTC.